This TCR beta chain was captured in a study of response to subunit inactivated influenza vaccine. MiXCR was run by TCRdb on the RT-PCR reads, yielding one entry per CDR3 protein. The sample contains 450,000 to 700,000 distinct CDR3 sequences, approximately 14% of which appear only once. As for this clonotype: Its antigen is not identified.

Whole-study results and caveats: Few new T cells, the authors suggested, are recruited by each seasonal influenza vaccination.

The CDR3 totals 14 residues. Between the trimmed V and J ends, which lost 3 bases and 0 bases, there was a span of 8 bases. The source was PBMCs from blood, collected approximately 12 days after vaccination. The sequence was collected from a man aged 50-60 years who received an inactivated influenza vaccine. V gene TRBV12-3 or TRBV12-4 combines with J gene TRBJ1-1; maybe TRBD1 (5 bases). The DNA of the CDR3 is TGTGCCAGCAGTTTTAACAGGCTGAACACTGAAGCTTTCTTT. Encoded protein: CASSFNRLNTEAFF.